This T cell receptor beta chain emerged from a study of cytomegalovirus exposure and HLA in healthy donors. Whole-study findings and limits: Later on, an analysis found that several of the most significant clusters appeared to be linked to common viral pathogens, which included parvovirus B19. Associated with cytomegalovirus, according to the listing, were 150 to 200 TCR beta chains.

PCR was performed using 60 Vbeta and 13 Jbeta primers. Authors' data handling: Later reanalysis found 75 million to 100 million unique TCR beta chains, around 10 million of them shared. TCRdb's table, derived via immunoSEQ multiplex PCR, lists solely in-frame clones and lacks some. The V and J calls and clone size come from that table; D and trimming were worked out from the DNA. The repertoire holds 130,000 or so clones, with 72% as singletons. About this clone: The antigen is unknown.

Germline assignment: CDR1 SGHVS and CDR2 FQNEAQ. The CDR3 is 13 amino acids. V lost 4 bases and J lost 11, with 17 bases in between. The receptor was isolated from a man aged 45-65 years in good health and CMV-seropositive. The sample comprised PBMCs. The chain joins TRBV7-8 to TRBJ1-1; D not resolved. The CDR3 DNA reads TGTGCCAGCAGCTACTCGGGAGCCGGGGAGGCTTTCTTT. It codes for CASSYSGAGEAFF.